Following are 8 T cell receptor beta chains from one sample sequenced in a study of T cells in tuberculosis. Assay used: immunoSEQ multiplex PCR; TCRdb lists only in-frame clones, some missing. This table has approximately 60,000 clones, about 76% appearing once. Sorting used thawed, overnight-rested PBMC stained with anti-CD3, a viability dye and GMM-loaded CD1B tetramer. CD1B tetramers were loaded with Rhodococcus equi-derived C32 glucose monomycolate. The sample was CD1b-GMM tetramer-negative cells sorted from PBMCs. The receptors here all came from an adult woman with latent tuberculosis.

This rearrangement joins TRBV5-5 to TRBJ1-1; D gene ambiguous. The germline V gene encodes CDR1 SGHKS and CDR2 YYEKEE (reference sequence). V was clipped by 4 bases and J by 2 bases, with 12 bases between them. The CDR3 is 14 residues long. CDR3 nucleotide sequence: TGTGCCAGCAGCCCTAGGGAGGTCAACACTGAAGCTTTCTTT. As protein: CASSPREVNTEAFF.

This chain joins TRBV4-2 and TRBJ1-6; D is possibly TRBD1 (5 bases). Germline V CDR1 and CDR2: LGHNA, YNFKEQ. Trimming took 0 bases from V and 9 from J, leaving 12 bases between them. The CDR3 totals 15 residues. CDR3 bases: TGTGCCAGCAGCCAAGAGGGGGGACCTACTTCACCCCTCCACTTT. Translated: CASSQEGGPTSPLHF.

The V gene is TRBV11-2, the J gene TRBJ2-6; D remains unclear. Trimming removed 8 bases at V and 3 bases at J, with 11 bases between. CDR3 length equals 14 residues. Germline CDR1 SGHAT, CDR2 FQNNGV. The CDR3 DNA reads as TGTGCCAGCGTAGTGGCAGGTGGGGCCAACGTCCTGACTTTC. Amino acids: CASVVAGGANVLTF.

This clone has only a few counts. The V and J genes are TRBV7-9 and TRBJ1-3; perhaps TRBD1 as D (6 bases). Trimming removed 7 bases at V and 4 bases at J, with 17 bases between. CDR3 length equals 15 residues. From germline, CDR1 is SEHNR and CDR2 FQNEAQ (reference sequence). Written as DNA, the CDR3 is TGTGCCAGCACCCTAGTGGGACATCACGGAAACACCATATATTTT. Translation gives CASTLVGHHGNTIYF.

The CDR3 region has the DNA TGTGCCAGCAGGCCGGGACAGACGGAAAGCTACGAGCAGTACTTC. It yields the protein CASRPGQTESYEQYF. V gene TRBV6-5 combines with J gene TRBJ2-7, with TRBD1 identical over 7 bases. From germline, CDR1 is MNHEY and CDR2 SVGAGI. V shed 6 bases, J shed 3 bases, and the junction held 11 bases outside the gene matches. This CDR3 contains 15 residues.

Worth noting for this clone: This sample includes further DNA sequences coding for the same CDR3. The gene calls are TRBV5-1 and TRBJ2-3; possibly TRBD2 for D (5 bases). With 0 bases removed from V and 0 bases from J, the gap between germline ends came to 5 bases. The CDR3 covers 14 residues. Germline lookup yields CDR1 SGHRS and CDR2 YFSETQ. CDR3 loop: CASSLGGSTDTQYF. The CDR3 nucleotides are TGCGCCAGCAGCTTGGGCGGGAGCACAGATACGCAGTATTTT.

This clone has only a few counts. The chain combines TRBV30 with TRBJ2-7, with 9 bases fitting TRBD1. Germline assignment: CDR1 GTSNPN and CDR2 SVGIG (reference sequence). The CDR3 has 13 residues. Trimming cost V 5 bases and J 3 bases; bases outside gene matches: 5. This CDR3 is CAWAGTGNYEQYF. The CDR3 DNA reads as TGTGCCTGGGCCGGGACAGGGAACTACGAGCAGTACTTC.

The chain combines TRBV19 with TRBJ2-2, with TRBD1 matching over 7 bases. CDR3 size: 15 residues. V lost 6 bases to trimming and J lost 0 bases; unmatched junction nucleotides: 4. Germline loops: CDR1 LNHDA, CDR2 SQIVND (reference sequence). The CDR3 region is CASRRQGPNTGELFF. The CDR3 bases are TGTGCCAGTAGGAGACAGGGTCCGAACACCGGGGAGCTGTTTTTT.